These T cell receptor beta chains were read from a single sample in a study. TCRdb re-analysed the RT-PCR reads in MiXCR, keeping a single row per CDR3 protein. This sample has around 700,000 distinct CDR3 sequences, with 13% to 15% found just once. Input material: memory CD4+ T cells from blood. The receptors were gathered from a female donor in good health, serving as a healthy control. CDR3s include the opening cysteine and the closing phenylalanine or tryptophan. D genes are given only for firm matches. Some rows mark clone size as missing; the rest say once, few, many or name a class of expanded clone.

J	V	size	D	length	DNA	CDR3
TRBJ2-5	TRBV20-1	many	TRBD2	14	TGCAGTGCTGAGAGCGGGAGGGCTGGAGAGACCCAGTACTTC	CSAESGRAGETQYF
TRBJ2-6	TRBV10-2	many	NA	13	TGCGCCAGCAGTGAAGGGGGGGCCAACGTCCTGACTTTC	CASSEGGANVLTF
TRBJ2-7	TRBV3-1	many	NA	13	TGTGCCAGCAGCCAAGGGGCGCAAGGAGAGCAGTACTTC	CASSQGAQGEQYF
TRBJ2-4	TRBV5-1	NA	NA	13	TGCGCCAGCAGCTTGGGGGGATCGAACGTTCAGTACTTC	CASSLGGSNVQYF
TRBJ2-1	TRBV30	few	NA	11	TGTGCCTGGACTTGGTACAATGAGCAGTTCTTC	CAWTWYNEQFF
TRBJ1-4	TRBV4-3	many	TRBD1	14	TGCGCCAGCAGCCGGGAAGGGGGCGGAGAAAAACTGTTTTTT	CASSREGGGEKLFF
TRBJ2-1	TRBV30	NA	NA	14	TGTGCCTGGAGTCCGTGGGGTAGCGGAAATGAGCAGTTCTTC	CAWSPWGSGNEQFF
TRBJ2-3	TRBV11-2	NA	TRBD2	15	TGTGCCAGCAGCTCAGGACTAGCGGTTACAGATACGCAGTATTTT	CASSSGLAVTDTQYF
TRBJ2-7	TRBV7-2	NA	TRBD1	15	TGTGCCAGCAGCTCCACCGGGACAGGGTACTACGAGCAGTACTTC	CASSSTGTGYYEQYF
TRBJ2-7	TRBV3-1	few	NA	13	TGTGCCAGCAGCCTCTCAAACCGGGACGAGCAGTACTTC	CASSLSNRDEQYF
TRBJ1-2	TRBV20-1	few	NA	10	TGCAGTGCCCCAGGGAGAGGCTACACCTTC	CSAPGRGYTF
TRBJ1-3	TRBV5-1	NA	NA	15	TGCGCCAGCAGCTTGAATGACAACTCTGGAAACACCATATATTTT	CASSLNDNSGNTIYF
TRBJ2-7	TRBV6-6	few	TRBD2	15	TGTGCCAGCAGCGAACTAGCGGGAGTTTCCTACGAGCAGTACTTC	CASSELAGVSYEQYF
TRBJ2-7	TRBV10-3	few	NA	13	TGTGCCATCAGTGGCAAAGGGATGGACGAGCAGTACTTC	CAISGKGMDEQYF
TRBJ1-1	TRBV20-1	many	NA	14	TGCAGTGCTAGAGATAGTGGACGGCCAACTGAAGCTTTCTTT	CSARDSGRPTEAFF
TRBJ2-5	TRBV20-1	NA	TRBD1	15	TGCAGTGCTAGAGGGGGACAGGGCCTCCCCGAGACCCAGTACTTC	CSARGGQGLPETQYF
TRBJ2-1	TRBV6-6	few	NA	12	TGTGCCAGCAGTCCCAGTCAGTATGAGCAGTTCTTC	CASSPSQYEQFF
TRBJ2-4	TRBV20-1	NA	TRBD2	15	TGCAGTGCCGCGAGGCTAGCGGGAGTCAAAAACATTCAGTACTTC	CSAARLAGVKNIQYF
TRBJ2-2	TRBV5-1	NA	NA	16	TGCGCCAGCAGCGGAAAACTAGGGGGGAACACCGGGGAGCTGTTTTTT	CASSGKLGGNTGELFF
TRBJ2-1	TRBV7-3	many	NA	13	TGTGCCAGCAGCTTATTGCGGTACAATGAGCAGTTCTTC	CASSLLRYNEQFF
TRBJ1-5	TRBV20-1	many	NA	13	TGCAGCGCGCGGGGGGATGGCAATCAGCCCCAGCATTTT	CSARGDGNQPQHF
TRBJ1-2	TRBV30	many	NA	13	TGTGCCTGGAGCCCGGGCCCCGGGCGAGACTACACCTTC	CAWSPGPGRDYTF
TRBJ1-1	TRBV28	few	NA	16	TGTGCCAGCAGTTTGGTTCTCAGGGGCGGAACAACTGAAGCTTTCTTT	CASSLVLRGGTTEAFF
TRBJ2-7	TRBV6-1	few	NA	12	TGTGCCAGCTTCCGGCAGTCCTACGAGCAGTACTTC	CASFRQSYEQYF
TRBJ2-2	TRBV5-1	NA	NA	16	TGCGCCAGCAGTAGGACCCGGGGACCGAACACCGGGGAGCTGTTTTTT	CASSRTRGPNTGELFF
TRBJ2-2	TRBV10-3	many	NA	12	TGTGCCATCGAGCAGGGCACCGGGGAGCTGTTTTTT	CAIEQGTGELFF
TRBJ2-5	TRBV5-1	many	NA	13	TGCGCCAGCAGTCAGACTGACCAAGAGACCCAGTACTTC	CASSQTDQETQYF
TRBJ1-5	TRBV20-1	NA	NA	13	TGCAGTGCTAGGAGGACTTACAATCAGCCCCAGCATTTT	CSARRTYNQPQHF
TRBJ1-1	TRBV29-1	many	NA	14	TGCAGCGTTGGCGGACAAGGAAGGAACACTGAAGCTTTCTTT	CSVGGQGRNTEAFF
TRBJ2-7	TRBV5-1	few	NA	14	TGCGCCAGCAGCTTGGCAGGGAGCCGAAACGAGCAGTACTTC	CASSLAGSRNEQYF
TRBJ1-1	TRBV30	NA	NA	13	TGTGCCTGGAGTGTCTCCCCATTGGGTGAAGCTTTCTTT	CAWSVSPLGEAFF
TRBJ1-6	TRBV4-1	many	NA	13	TGCGCCAGCAGCCAAGAACGGGCAGCACCCCTCCACTTT	CASSQERAAPLHF
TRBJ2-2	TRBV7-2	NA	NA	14	TGTGCCAGCAGCTTAGGGATCAACACCGGGGAGCTGTTTTTT	CASSLGINTGELFF